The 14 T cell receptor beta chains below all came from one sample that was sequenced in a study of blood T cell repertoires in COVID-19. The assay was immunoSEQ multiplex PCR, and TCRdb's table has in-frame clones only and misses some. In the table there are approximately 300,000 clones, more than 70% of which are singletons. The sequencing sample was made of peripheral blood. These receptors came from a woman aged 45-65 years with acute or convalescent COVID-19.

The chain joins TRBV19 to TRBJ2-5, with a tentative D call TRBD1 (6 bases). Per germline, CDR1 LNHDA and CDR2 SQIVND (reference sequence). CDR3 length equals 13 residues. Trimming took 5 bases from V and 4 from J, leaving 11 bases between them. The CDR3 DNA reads TGTGCCAGTAGTTCTACAGGGTTAGAGACCCAGTACTTC. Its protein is CASSSTGLETQYF.

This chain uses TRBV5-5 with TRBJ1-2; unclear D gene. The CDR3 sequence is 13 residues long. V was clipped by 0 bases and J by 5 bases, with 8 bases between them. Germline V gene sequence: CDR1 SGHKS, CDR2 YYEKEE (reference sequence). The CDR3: CASSLDGLYGYTF. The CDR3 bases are TGTGCCAGCAGCTTGGACGGTCTATATGGCTACACCTTC.

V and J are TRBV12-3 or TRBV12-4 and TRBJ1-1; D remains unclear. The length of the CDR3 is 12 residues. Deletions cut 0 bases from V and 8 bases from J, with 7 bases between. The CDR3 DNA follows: TGTGCCAGCAGTTTAGCGCTAAAGGAAGCTTTCTTT. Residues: CASSLALKEAFF.

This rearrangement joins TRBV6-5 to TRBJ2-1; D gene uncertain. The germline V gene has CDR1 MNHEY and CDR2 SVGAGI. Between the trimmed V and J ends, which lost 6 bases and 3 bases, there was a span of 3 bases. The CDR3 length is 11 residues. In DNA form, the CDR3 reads TGTGCCAGCAGCCTCTACAATGAGCAGTTCTTC. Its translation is CASSLYNEQFF.

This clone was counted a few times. The CDR3 DNA follows: TGTGCCAGCAGTGGCCCCCAGGGGGGCACGCAGTATTTT. Its translation: CASSGPQGGTQYF. This rearrangement joins TRBV6-4 to TRBJ2-3, with D maybe TRBD1 (7 bases). CDR3 size: 13 residues. Germline lookup yields CDR1 MRHNA and CDR2 SNTAGT. Trimming left V 4 bases short and J 9 bases short, with 14 bases between.

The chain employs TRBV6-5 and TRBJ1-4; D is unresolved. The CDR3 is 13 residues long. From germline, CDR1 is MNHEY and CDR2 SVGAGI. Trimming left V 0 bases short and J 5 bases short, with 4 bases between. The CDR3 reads CASSYSRNEKLFF. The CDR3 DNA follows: TGTGCCAGCAGTTACTCGAGAAATGAAAAACTGTTTTTT.

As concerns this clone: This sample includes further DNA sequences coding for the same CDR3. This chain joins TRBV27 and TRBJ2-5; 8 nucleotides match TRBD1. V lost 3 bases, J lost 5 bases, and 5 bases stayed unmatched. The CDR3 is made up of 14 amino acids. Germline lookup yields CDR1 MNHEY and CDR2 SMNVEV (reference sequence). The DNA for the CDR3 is TGTGCCAGCAGTTTTGACAGGGGAAGGGAGACCCAGTACTTC. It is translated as CASSFDRGRETQYF.

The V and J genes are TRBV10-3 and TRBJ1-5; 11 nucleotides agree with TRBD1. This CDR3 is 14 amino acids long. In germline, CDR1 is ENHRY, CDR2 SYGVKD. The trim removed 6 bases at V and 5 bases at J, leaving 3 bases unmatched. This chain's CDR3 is CAISWTGGDQPQHF. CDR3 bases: TGTGCCATCAGCTGGACAGGGGGCGATCAGCCCCAGCATTTT.

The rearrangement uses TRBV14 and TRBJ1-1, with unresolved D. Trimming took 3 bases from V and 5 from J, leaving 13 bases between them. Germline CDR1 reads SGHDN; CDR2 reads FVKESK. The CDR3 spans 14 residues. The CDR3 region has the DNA TGTGCCAGCAGCCATGAGGGTAGCCGAACTGAAGCTTTCTTT. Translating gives CASSHEGSRTEAFF.

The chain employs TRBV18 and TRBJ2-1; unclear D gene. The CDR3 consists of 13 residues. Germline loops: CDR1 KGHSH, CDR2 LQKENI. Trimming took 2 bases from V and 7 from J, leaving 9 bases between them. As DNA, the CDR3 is TGTGCCAGCTCACCAACGGAGTATAATGAGCAGTTCTTC. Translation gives CASSPTEYNEQFF. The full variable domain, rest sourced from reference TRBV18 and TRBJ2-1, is NAGVMQNPRHLVRRRGQEARLRCSPMKGHSHVYWYRQLPEEGLKFMVYLQKENIIDESGMPKERFSAEFPKEGPSILRIQQVVRGDSAAYFCASSPTEYNEQFFGPGTRLTVL.

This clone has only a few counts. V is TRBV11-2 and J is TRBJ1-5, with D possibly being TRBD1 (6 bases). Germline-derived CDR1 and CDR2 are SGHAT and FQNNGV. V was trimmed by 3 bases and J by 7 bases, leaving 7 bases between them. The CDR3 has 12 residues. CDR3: CASSLRGQPQHF. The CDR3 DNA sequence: TGTGCCAGCAGCTTGAGGGGGCAGCCCCAGCATTTT.

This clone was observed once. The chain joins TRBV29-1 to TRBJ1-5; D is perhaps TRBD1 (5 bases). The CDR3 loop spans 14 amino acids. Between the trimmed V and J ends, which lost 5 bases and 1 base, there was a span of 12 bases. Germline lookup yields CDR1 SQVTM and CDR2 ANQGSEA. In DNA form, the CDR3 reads TGCAGCGTTCTCTATCAGGGAAGCAATCAGCCCCAGCATTTT. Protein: CSVLYQGSNQPQHF.

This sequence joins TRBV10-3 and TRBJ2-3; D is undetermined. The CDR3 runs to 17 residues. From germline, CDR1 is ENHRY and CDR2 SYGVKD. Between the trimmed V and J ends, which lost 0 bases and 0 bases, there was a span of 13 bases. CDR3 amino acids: CAISESPGLSSTDTQYF. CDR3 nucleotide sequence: TGTGCCATCAGTGAGTCACCTGGGCTATCTAGCACAGATACGCAGTATTTT.

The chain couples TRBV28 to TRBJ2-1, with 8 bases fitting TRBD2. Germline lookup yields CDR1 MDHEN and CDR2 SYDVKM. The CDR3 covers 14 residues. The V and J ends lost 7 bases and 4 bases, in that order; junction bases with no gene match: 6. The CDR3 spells CASTPGTRYNEQFF. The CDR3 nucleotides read TGTGCCAGCACCCCGGGGACTAGATACAATGAGCAGTTCTTC.